This T cell receptor beta chain was sequenced for a study of PD-L1 blockade in urothelial cancer. The assay was immunoSEQ multiplex PCR, and TCRdb's table has in-frame clones only and misses some. The table records 70,000 to 90,000 clones, over 75% of them present only once. Time point denoted: pretreatment peripheral blood. Germline lookup yields CDR1 SGHTA and CDR2 FQGNSA. The CDR3 runs to 16 residues. Trimming removed 7 bases at V and 0 bases at J, with 18 bases between. The TCR originated in a man aged 55 to 70 with urothelial cancer. The sample in question was PBMCs, obtained around atezolizumab (anti-PD-L1) treatment. The chain uses TRBV7-2 and TRBJ1-2; unclear D gene. The CDR3 loop is CASISGTGTANYGYTF. For the CDR3, the DNA is TGTGCCAGCATCTCGGGAACGGGTACCGCTAACTATGGCTACACCTTC.